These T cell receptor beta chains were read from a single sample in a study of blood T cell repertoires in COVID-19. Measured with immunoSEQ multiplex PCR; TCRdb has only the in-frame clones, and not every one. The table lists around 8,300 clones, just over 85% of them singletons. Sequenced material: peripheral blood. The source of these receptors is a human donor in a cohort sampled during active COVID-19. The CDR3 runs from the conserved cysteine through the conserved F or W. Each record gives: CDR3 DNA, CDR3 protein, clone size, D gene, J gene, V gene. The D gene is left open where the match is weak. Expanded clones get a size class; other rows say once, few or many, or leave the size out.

cdr3_nt: TGCAGCGTTCAGCACTCAGGACATATCTACGAGCAGTACTTC
cdr3_aa: CSVQHSGHIYEQYF
clone_size: -
d_call: -
j_call: TRBJ2-7
v_call: TRBV29-1

cdr3_nt: TGTGCCAGCAAACCGGGACTAGCGGGTTCCTCTTACGAGCAGTACTTC
cdr3_aa: CASKPGLAGSSYEQYF
clone_size: -
d_call: TRBD2
j_call: TRBJ2-7
v_call: TRBV27

cdr3_nt: TGTGCCATCAGTGTCCGGACAGGCTTGGATACGCAGTATTTT
cdr3_aa: CAISVRTGLDTQYF
clone_size: -
d_call: TRBD1
j_call: TRBJ2-3
v_call: TRBV10-3

cdr3_nt: TGTGCCAGCAGGGGACTAGCGGGAGGTTGGGAGCAGTACTTC
cdr3_aa: CASRGLAGGWEQYF
clone_size: -
d_call: TRBD2
j_call: TRBJ2-7
v_call: TRBV28

cdr3_nt: TGTGCCAGCAGTTACCGGGCTAGCGCCTACAATGAGCAGTTCTTC
cdr3_aa: CASSYRASAYNEQFF
clone_size: once
d_call: -
j_call: TRBJ2-1
v_call: TRBV6-5

cdr3_nt: TGTGCCAGTAGCCGGATTAGCGGGCTTAGCTACGAGCAGTACTTC
cdr3_aa: CASSRISGLSYEQYF
clone_size: -
d_call: TRBD2
j_call: TRBJ2-7
v_call: TRBV19

cdr3_nt: TGTGCCAGCTCACTCCAACCCGGGGGACAGGGAGACGAAAAACTGTTTTTT
cdr3_aa: CASSLQPGGQGDEKLFF
clone_size: -
d_call: TRBD1
j_call: TRBJ1-4
v_call: TRBV18

cdr3_nt: TGTGCCAGTAGTACGACTAGCGGGGGCCGCTCAGAGCAGTACTTC
cdr3_aa: CASSTTSGGRSEQYF
clone_size: -
d_call: TRBD2
j_call: TRBJ2-7
v_call: TRBV19

cdr3_nt: TGTGCCAGCAACATCGAGAACACCGGGGAGCTGTTTTTT
cdr3_aa: CASNIENTGELFF
clone_size: once
d_call: -
j_call: TRBJ2-2
v_call: TRBV6-6

cdr3_nt: TGTGCCAGTAGGCTACTAGACTCTGGGGCCAACGTCCTGACTTTC
cdr3_aa: CASRLLDSGANVLTF
clone_size: once
d_call: -
j_call: TRBJ2-6
v_call: TRBV19

cdr3_nt: TGTGCCAGCAGCCATGGTGAGGGGGCTGGCTACACCTTC
cdr3_aa: CASSHGEGAGYTF
clone_size: -
d_call: TRBD1
j_call: TRBJ1-2
v_call: TRBV3-1/TRBV3-2

cdr3_nt: TGTGCCAGCAGCCTGGGGCGTCAGCCCCAGCATTTT
cdr3_aa: CASSLGRQPQHF
clone_size: -
d_call: -
j_call: TRBJ1-5
v_call: TRBV13

cdr3_nt: TGTGCCACCAGTGATTCACTAGCGGGAGGATTCAATGAGCAGTTCTTC
cdr3_aa: CATSDSLAGGFNEQFF
clone_size: -
d_call: TRBD2
j_call: TRBJ2-1
v_call: TRBV24-1

cdr3_nt: TGTGCCTGGAAATGGGACACCGCGAACACCGGGGAGCTGTTTTTT
cdr3_aa: CAWKWDTANTGELFF
clone_size: -
d_call: -
j_call: TRBJ2-2
v_call: TRBV30

cdr3_nt: TGTGCCAGCACCCTCGGACAGGGGCACGGTCAGCCCCAGCATTTT
cdr3_aa: CASTLGQGHGQPQHF
clone_size: -
d_call: TRBD1
j_call: TRBJ1-5
v_call: TRBV28

cdr3_nt: TGTGCCAGCAGCCAAAGCTCCGGGGAGCGAGAGACCCAGTACTTC
cdr3_aa: CASSQSSGERETQYF
clone_size: -
d_call: -
j_call: TRBJ2-5
v_call: TRBV4-2

cdr3_nt: TGTGCCAGCAGCCAAGAGTCAGGGAGGAACTACGAGCAGTACTTC
cdr3_aa: CASSQESGRNYEQYF
clone_size: -
d_call: -
j_call: TRBJ2-7
v_call: TRBV3-1/TRBV3-2

cdr3_nt: TGTGCCAGCAGCTTGGGAGGACAGAGCTCCTACGAGCAGTACTTC
cdr3_aa: CASSLGGQSSYEQYF
clone_size: -
d_call: -
j_call: TRBJ2-7
v_call: TRBV5-6